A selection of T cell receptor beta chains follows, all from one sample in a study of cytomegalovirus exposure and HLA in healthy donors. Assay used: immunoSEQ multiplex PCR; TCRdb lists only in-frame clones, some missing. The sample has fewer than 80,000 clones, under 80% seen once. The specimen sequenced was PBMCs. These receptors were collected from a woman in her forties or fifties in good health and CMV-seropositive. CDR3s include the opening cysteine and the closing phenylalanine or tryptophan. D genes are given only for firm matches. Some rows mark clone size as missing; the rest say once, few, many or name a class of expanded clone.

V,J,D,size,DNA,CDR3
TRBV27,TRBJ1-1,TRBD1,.,TGTGCCAGCAGTTCTCGACAGGGGGGCGCTGAAGCTTTCTTT,CASSSRQGGAEAFF
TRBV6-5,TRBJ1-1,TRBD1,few,TGTGCCAGCAGTGACAGGGGATCGAACACTGAAGCTTTCTTT,CASSDRGSNTEAFF
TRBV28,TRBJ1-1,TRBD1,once,TGTGCCAGCAGTTTATATATACGGACAGGGGGTTTTACTGAAGCTTTCTTT,CASSLYIRTGGFTEAFF
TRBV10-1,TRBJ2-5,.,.,TGCGCCAACCCTAAAGCGGAATGGGACCAAGAGACCCAGTACTTC,CANPKAEWDQETQYF
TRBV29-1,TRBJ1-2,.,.,TGCAGCGTTGCAGGGGCGAATGGCTACACCTTC,CSVAGANGYTF
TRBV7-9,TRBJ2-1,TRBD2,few,TGTGCCAGCAGCTTAGGGGGGGGAAATGAGCAGTTCTTC,CASSLGGGNEQFF
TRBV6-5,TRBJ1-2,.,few,TGTGCCAGCAGCCGAACAGCTAACTATGGCTACACCTTC,CASSRTANYGYTF
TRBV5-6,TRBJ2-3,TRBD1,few,TGTGCCAGCAGCTCCCACAGGGGACCCACAGATACGCAGTATTTT,CASSSHRGPTDTQYF
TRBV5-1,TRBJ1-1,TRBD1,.,TGCGCCAGCACCCTTCGAGGGGACAGGGGAATGAACACTGAAGCTTTCTTT,CASTLRGDRGMNTEAFF
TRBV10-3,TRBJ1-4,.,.,TGTGCCATCAGTGGTTCAGGGATGGAAAAACTGTTTTTT,CAISGSGMEKLFF
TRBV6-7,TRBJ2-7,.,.,TGTGCCAGCAGTTACTCGAACATTACATACTACGAGCAGTACTTC,CASSYSNITYYEQYF
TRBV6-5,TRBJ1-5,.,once,TGTGCCAGCAGTTCTCACCGGACAGAGGATCAGCCCCAGCATTTT,CASSSHRTEDQPQHF
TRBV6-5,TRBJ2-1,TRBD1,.,TGTGCCAGCAGCCGGACAGGGATTGAGCAGTTCTTC,CASSRTGIEQFF
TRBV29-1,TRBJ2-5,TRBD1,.,TGCAGCGTTGGCAGGGGGCTAGGAGAGACCCAGTACTTC,CSVGRGLGETQYF
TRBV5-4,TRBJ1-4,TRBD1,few,TGTGCCAGCAGCTTCACAGGGGGGGATGAAAAACTGTTTTTT,CASSFTGGDEKLFF
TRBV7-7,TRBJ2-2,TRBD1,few,TGTGCCAGCAGCCCGCCGGACAGGGCGGACACCGGGGAGCTGTTTTTT,CASSPPDRADTGELFF
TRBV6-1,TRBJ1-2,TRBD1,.,TGTGCCAGCAGTGAAAGGTTTGGGACAGGGCCCAATGGCTACACCTTC,CASSERFGTGPNGYTF
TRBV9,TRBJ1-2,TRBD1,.,TGTGCCAGCAGCGCACTGACAGGGCCCTTGGCTGGCTACACCTTC,CASSALTGPLAGYTF
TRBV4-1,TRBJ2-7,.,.,TGCGCCAGCAGCCCCAGCGGCTCTTACCTCTCCTACGAGCAGTACTTC,CASSPSGSYLSYEQYF
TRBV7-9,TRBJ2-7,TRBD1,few,TGTGCCAGCAGCAAGGGACAGGGCCACGAGCAGTACTTC,CASSKGQGHEQYF
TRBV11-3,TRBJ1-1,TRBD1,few,TGTGCCAGCAGCCAGCAGGGGGGCTCCACTGAAGCTTTCTTT,CASSQQGGSTEAFF
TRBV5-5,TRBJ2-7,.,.,TGTGCCAGCAGAGGTGGCGGGTTTTCCTACGAGCAGTACTTC,CASRGGGFSYEQYF
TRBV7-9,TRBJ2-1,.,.,TGTGCCAGCAGCTTAGATCAAAGTCTTCGGAGGGGTGAGCAGTTCTTC,CASSLDQSLRRGEQFF
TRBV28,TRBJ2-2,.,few,TGTGCCAGCAGACCCGGTTCTGGGGAGCTGTTTTTT,CASRPGSGELFF
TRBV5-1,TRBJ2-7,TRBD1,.,TGCGCCAGCAGCTCACAGGGGGACACCTACGAGCAGTACTTC,CASSSQGDTYEQYF
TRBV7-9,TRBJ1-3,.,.,TGTGCCAGCAGCATACAGCGGAACACCATATATTTT,CASSIQRNTIYF
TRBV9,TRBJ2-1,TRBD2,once,TGTGCCAGCAGCGTGGGCGGGGGGGCCTACAATGAGCAGTTCTTC,CASSVGGGAYNEQFF
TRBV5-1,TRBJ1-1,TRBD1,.,TGCGCCAGCAGCTTACGGACAGGGGGCGCGGATGGGACTGAAGCTTTCTTT,CASSLRTGGADGTEAFF
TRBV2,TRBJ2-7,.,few,TGTGCCAGCAGTGAAGACAGGGGGGGCTTATACGAGCAGTACTTC,CASSEDRGGLYEQYF
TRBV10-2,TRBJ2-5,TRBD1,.,TGCGCCAGCAGTGCTGGGACAGGGGGTGGGGAGACCCAGTACTTC,CASSAGTGGGETQYF
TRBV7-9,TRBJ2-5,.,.,TGTTCCAGCACGACAGAAAAAGAGACCCAGTACTTC,CSSTTEKETQYF
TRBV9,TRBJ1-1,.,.,TGTGCCAGCAGCGTAGTTGGAGGAGGGACTGAAGCTTTCTTT,CASSVVGGGTEAFF
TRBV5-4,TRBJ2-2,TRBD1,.,TGTGCCAGCAGCTTCAAGGGGGCAATCACCGGGGAGCTGTTTTTT,CASSFKGAITGELFF
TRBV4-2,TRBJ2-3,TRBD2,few,TGTGCCAGCAGGGGACTAGCGGTAACAGATACGCAGTATTTT,CASRGLAVTDTQYF
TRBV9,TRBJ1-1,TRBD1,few,TGTGCCAGCAGCCCCCGGGGGACAGGGAAAACTGAAGCTTTCTTT,CASSPRGTGKTEAFF
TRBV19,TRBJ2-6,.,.,TGTGCCAGTACCCGCCGGGAGCCTGGGGCCAACGTCCTGACTTTC,CASTRREPGANVLTF
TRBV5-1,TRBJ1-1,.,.,TGCGCCAGCAGCCCCTCGAGCGCGGTGGTCACTGAAGCTTTCTTT,CASSPSSAVVTEAFF
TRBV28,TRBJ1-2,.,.,TGTGCCAGCAGTTCCGGGGACTATGGCTACACCTTC,CASSSGDYGYTF
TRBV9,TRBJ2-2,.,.,TGTGCCAGCAGCCCACGTTCGGGGGTTCGGAACACCGGGGAGCTGTTTTTT,CASSPRSGVRNTGELFF
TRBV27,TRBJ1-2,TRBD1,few,TGTGCCAGCAGGCCCCTCGGGGACAGATCTAACTATGGCTACACCTTC,CASRPLGDRSNYGYTF